The sequence of this TCR beta chain was determined in a study of tumor and adjacent non-tumor tissue in lung cancer. On the study more broadly: Patients comprised roughly 12 adenocarcinoma, 2 squamous cell carcinoma and 1 small cell lung cancer. Aged roughly 30 to 85 years, patients included 10 men and roughly 5 women with stage I to III disease.

TCRbeta libraries were built with three rounds of nested PCR, modified from ARM-PCR. TCRdb analysed the multiplex PCR reads with MiXCR anew, one entry per CDR3 protein. Here the sample spans tens of thousands of distinct CDR3 sequences, 65% to 75% being singletons. The template was RNA from unsorted bulk tissue. The normal lung tissue was taken more than 3 cm from the tumor edge. Turning to this clonotype: Its matching antigen is unknown. Given a much more abundant clone one base away, this may be a read error.

This CDR3 has 14 residues. With V trimmed by 6 bases and J by 1 base, 7 bases remained unmatched. CDR1 and CDR2 (germline): DFQATT, SNEGSKA (reference sequence). Study-level points and caveats: Normal lung showed higher cumulative top 100 clone frequency than tumor. Higher tumor TCR diversity was associated with shorter survival.

The chain recombines TRBV20-1 with TRBJ2-7; 9 nucleotides match TRBD2. The clonotype originates from a woman aged 45 to 65 with non-small cell lung cancer. The specimen was distant non-tumor lung tissue. The CDR3 coding sequence is TGCAGTGCCAATCTAGCGGGACCTTCCTACGAGCAGTACTTC. Translation gives CSANLAGPSYEQYF.